This record looks at one TCR beta chain sequence and its context. Its target antigen remains unknown. Per-nucleotide qualities are absent, and no much larger clonotype sits a single base away. Additional DNA sequences in this sample encode the identical CDR3. Whole blood was collected in K2EDTA tubes by collaborating institutions according to the institutions' own protocols. For TCRbeta analysis, collaborators shipped samples as frozen whole blood, isolated PBMCs, or DNA extracted from either of those sample types. The CDR3 spans 14 residues, from the cysteine through the phenylalanine. Only the CDR3 DNA stays, 42 bases, in frame from base 1. Relative to germline, V is missing 3 bases and J is missing 2 bases, with 2 bases of the junction outside any gene match. CDR1 is given as SGHRS and CDR2 as YFSETQ, both from the germline V gene. This entry belongs to a study of blood T cell repertoires in COVID-19 (TCRdb year 2020). For the study in its entirety: The collaborator samples originated in the United States, Italy and Spain and spanned the acute and convalescent phases of COVID-19. Nearly every sample came with metadata listing a de-identified subject ID, COVID-19 status, age in years and sex. The repertoires were made available in a free public database intended to serve as a resource for research on the immune response to SARS-CoV-2. Samples were obtained from the ongoing ImmuneRACE study (first 160 participants) and from some 1,200 subjects provided by 6 global collaborators. HLA class I and class II types, where available, came from metadata supplied by the sample provider rather than from assay-based typing. Subjects who had been exposed to COVID-19, were actively infected with it, or had recovered from it provided the deeply sampled blood TCRbeta repertoires that made up the dataset. The material from the prospective study consisted of cDNA or gDNA derived from T cells, B-cell-depleted T cells, or PBMCs. The study at large found these results: How much clinical and demographic metadata was included differed by source and by participant, and the metadata was provided uncurated.

TCRbeta CDR3 regions were amplified from genomic DNA using the immunoSEQ Assay, a bias-controlled multiplex PCR. As for how the authors treated the data: Nucleated cell counts per sample were estimated from amplification of reference gene primers within the assay. Sequence reads were collapsed and filtered to measure the absolute abundance of every unique TCRbeta CDR3 rearrangement. For each sample, productive Simpson clonality was calculated as the square root of Simpson's diversity index across productive rearrangements. Drawn from immuneACCESS, this table holds only the in-frame rearrangements with V and J called that TCRdb kept. Clones are partly lost; checked studies trace under half to an unresolved V gene and leave the rest unexplained. From that table come the V and J calls and clone size; the DNA was used to work out D and trimming. In this sample the table shows roughly 150,000 clones, more than 80% of which occur a single time. 11% of the sample is held by the ten biggest clonotypes.

The rearranged chain carries TRBV5-1 and TRBJ1-1; 9 central bases correspond to TRBD1. The sample consisted of peripheral blood. This clonotype was sampled from a woman of 80 years or more with acute or convalescent COVID-19. The CDR3 has the sequence CASSSGQGNTEAFF. The DNA sequence follows: TGCGCCAGCAGCTCGGGACAGGGCAACACTGAAGCTTTCTTT.